This T cell receptor (beta chain) was found in a study of cytomegalovirus exposure and HLA in healthy donors. Study-level information: A prior study identified just under 120 million unique TCR beta sequences from about 180 million T cells.

With 60 Vbeta and 13 Jbeta primers, the PCR was carried out. The repertoire was sequenced with immunoSEQ multiplex PCR; TCRdb's copy has only in-frame clones and lacks some. This sample has some 91,000 clones, with less than 70% found just once. Deletions cut 4 bases from V and 1 base from J, with 11 bases between. There are 14 residues in the CDR3. Germline V gene sequence: CDR1 SQVTM, CDR2 ANQGSEA. Sequenced input: PBMCs. The chain has TRBV29-1 and TRBJ1-3, with a tentative D call TRBD1 (5 bases). The origin of this receptor is a human donor in good health. CDR3 sequence (DNA): TGCAGCGTTGTTTTCCAGGGTTCTGGAAACACCATATATTTT. It is translated as CSVVFQGSGNTIYF.